Presented here are 15 T cell receptor beta chains from one specimen sequenced in a study of cytomegalovirus exposure and HLA in healthy donors. Primers for the PCR totalled 60 Vbeta and 13 Jbeta. Here immunoSEQ multiplex PCR was the method, and the copy in TCRdb shows in-frame clones only, minus some. The sample lists 170,000 or so clones; about four fifths were seen once. Specimen: PBMCs. The receptors originated from a man aged 30 to 45 in good health and CMV-seropositive.

The chain employs TRBV27 and TRBJ2-2, with D tentatively TRBD1 (5 bases). Trimming pared 4 bases from V and 5 bases from J, leaving 14 bases between. Per germline, CDR1 MNHEY and CDR2 SMNVEV (reference sequence). This CDR3 contains 15 residues. CDR3 DNA: TGTGCCAGCAGTTCCCCTTTGGGGCAGACCGGGGAGCTGTTTTTT. Translation: CASSSPLGQTGELFF.

The genes are TRBV9 and TRBJ2-5, with a tentative D call TRBD2 (7 bases). V was pared by 0 bases and J by 4 bases, with 16 bases between. Germline-derived CDR1 and CDR2 are SGDLS and YYNGEE. CDR3 length equals 16 residues. The DNA for the CDR3 is TGTGCCAGCAGCGTAGGGATTGAGGGGGGGAGAGAGACCCAGTACTTC. Translating it yields CASSVGIEGGRETQYF.

V usage is TRBV5-1 and J usage is TRBJ1-1; unclear D gene. The germline V and J ends were trimmed by 0 bases and 11 bases, with 17 bases remaining between them. The CDR3 is 14 amino acids. Germline lookup yields CDR1 SGHRS and CDR2 YFSETQ. The CDR3, as DNA: TGCGCCAGCAGCTTGGATGTGTCGCCCCGCGGGGCTTTCTTT. Its protein product is CASSLDVSPRGAFF. The complete variable domain, with remaining parts taken from reference TRBV5-1 and TRBJ1-1, reads KAGVTQTPRYLIKTRGQQVTLSCSPISGHRSVSWYQQTPGQGLQFLFEYFSETQRNKGNFPGRFSGRQFSNSRSEMNVSTLELGDSALYLCASSLDVSPRGAFFGQGTRLTVV.

The CDR3 sequence: CASSQDRTLREQYF. The CDR3 coding sequence is TGTGCCAGCAGTCAAGACAGGACTTTGAGGGAGCAGTACTTC. This sequence joins TRBV6-5 and TRBJ2-7; possibly TRBD1 for D (6 bases). Germline CDR1 reads MNHEY; CDR2 reads SVGAGI. CDR3 length: 14 residues. Trimming pared 5 bases from V and 7 bases from J, leaving 18 bases between.

This clone was counted once. The chain recombines TRBV18 with TRBJ1-1; tentative D call: TRBD1 (5 bases). V was clipped by 3 bases and J by 1 base, with 9 bases between them. CDR1 and CDR2 from the germline V gene are KGHSH and LQKENI. This CDR3 contains 14 residues. The chain's CDR3 is CASSPGLGNTEAFF. In nucleotides, the CDR3 is TGTGCCAGCTCACCGGGACTGGGGAACACTGAAGCTTTCTTT.

As DNA, the CDR3 is TGTGCCAGCAGCCATCCGCGGGGGGGTGACGGGGAGCTGTTTTTT. Protein: CASSHPRGGDGELFF. The chain carries TRBV14 and TRBJ2-2; TRBD2 matches 9 bases. CDR1 and CDR2 (germline): SGHDN, FVKESK. The CDR3 runs to 15 residues. The V and J ends lost 3 bases and 7 bases, in that order; junction bases with no gene match: 6.

This chain joins TRBV2 and TRBJ2-7; 8 bases map to TRBD1. The CDR3 spans 16 residues. Per germline, CDR1 SNHLY and CDR2 FYNNEI. The J segment lost 5 bases and the V segment lost 6 bases, leaving 15 bases of the junction unmatched. The CDR3 spells CASRSYTPRQGNEQYF. The CDR3 coding sequence is TGTGCCAGCAGAAGCTATACCCCGAGACAGGGGAACGAGCAGTACTTC.

The rearrangement links TRBV25-1 to TRBJ1-1; no firm D call. This CDR3 comprises 12 residues. With 3 bases removed from V and 4 bases from J, the gap between germline ends came to 6 bases. CDR1 MGHDK and CDR2 SYGVNS come from the germline V gene. CDR3 DNA: TGTGCCAGCAGTGACCAGCGCACTGAAGCTTTCTTT. Translated, it gives CASSDQRTEAFF.

The chain couples TRBV5-4 to TRBJ2-7, with TRBD1 matching 9 bases. The CDR3 contains 14 residues. In germline, CDR1 is SGHNT, CDR2 YYREEE (reference sequence). V lost 4 bases and J lost 2; bases outside the gene matches: 4. CDR3 in amino acids: CASSNGDRAYEQYF. The CDR3 DNA sequence: TGTGCCAGCAGCAACGGGGACAGGGCCTACGAGCAGTACTTC. The full variable domain, rest sourced from reference TRBV5-4 and TRBJ2-7, is ETGVTQSPTHLIKTRGQQVTLRCSSQSGHNTVSWYQQALGQGPQFIFQYYREEENGRGNFPPRFSGLQFPNYSSELNVNALELDDSALYLCASSNGDRAYEQYFGPGTRLTVT.

This chain joins TRBV5-1 and TRBJ1-1; D not certain. CDR1 SGHRS and CDR2 YFSETQ come from the germline V gene. V was cut by 4 bases and J by 3 bases, with 10 bases left in between. The CDR3 runs 13 residues. The CDR3 DNA sequence: TGCGCCAGCAGCATACAAGATGACACTGAAGCTTTCTTT. Amino acid sequence: CASSIQDDTEAFF.

V is TRBV4-3 and J is TRBJ1-2; possible D gene TRBD1, 5 bases. V lost 0 bases, J lost 8 bases, and 19 bases lay in between. Germline lookup yields CDR1 LGHNA and CDR2 YSLEER. The CDR3 consists of 16 residues. The CDR3 sequence: CASSQDRAGRNRGYTF. Here the CDR3 DNA reads TGCGCCAGCAGCCAAGACAGGGCAGGGCGTAATCGCGGCTACACCTTC.

This rearrangement joins TRBV5-1 to TRBJ1-1; maybe TRBD1 (5 bases). V was clipped by 6 bases and J by 0 bases, with 15 bases between them. The germline V gene has CDR1 SGHRS and CDR2 YFSETQ. This CDR3 is built from 15 residues. This CDR3 reads CASNPRGGLNTEAFF. The CDR3 coding sequence is TGCGCCAGCAACCCTCGGGGGGGGTTGAACACTGAAGCTTTCTTT.

This clone was seen a few times. V and J are TRBV21-1 and TRBJ2-7; the table's D gene call, TRBD2, was not cross checked with the DNA. TRBV21-1 is deemed a pseudogene. The CDR3 sequence is 16 residues long. The CDR3 nucleotides read TGTGCCAGCAGCACGAGCACGGGGGGTACCCACTACGAGCAGTACTTC. It translates to CASSTSTGGTHYEQYF.

Details on this clone: Germline and junction disagree at one end, which may indicate a read error. The DNA of the CDR3 is TGTTCCAGCAGCCCGAACGACAGATACGAGCAGTACTTC. Protein product: CSSSPNDRYEQYF. V usage is TRBV7-9 and J usage is TRBJ2-7; D might be TRBD1 (5 bases). The CDR3 loop spans 13 amino acids. In germline, CDR1 is SEHNR, CDR2 FQNEAQ (reference sequence).

The V gene is TRBV14, the J gene TRBJ2-1; weak D call: TRBD2 (5 bases). Germline assignment: CDR1 SGHDN and CDR2 FVKESK. This CDR3 is built from 14 residues. V was clipped by 4 bases and J by 10 bases, with 17 bases between them. CDR3 bases: TGTGCCAGCAGCCTAGGTGGAGGATCGTGGGAGCAGTTCTTC. Encoded protein: CASSLGGGSWEQFF.